The 23 T cell receptor beta chains given below trace back to one sample, sequenced in a study of T cell repertoires in cytomegalovirus infection. TCRdb redid the calling of the reads with MiXCR, one entry per CDR3 protein. This sample has 100,000 to 150,000 distinct CDR3 sequences, with 30% to 40% found just once. These receptors are not linked to any known antigen. The specimen was CD8+ T cells from cultured PBMCs, collected from culture after CMV antigen stimulation. These receptors all come from a human donor in good health (CMV status not recorded). Some clones in this sample may be carry-over from other donors' samples.

This clonotype was seen more than once but under ten times. The chain uses TRBV12-3 or TRBV12-4 and TRBJ2-2; 7 nucleotides line up with TRBD1. The CDR3 loop spans 15 amino acids. V shed 8 bases, J shed 0 bases, and the junction held 6 bases outside the gene matches. In DNA, the CDR3 is TGTGCCAGCCTTACCGGGACAGCGAACACCGGGGAGCTGTTTTTT. Amino acid sequence: CASLTGTANTGELFF.

This sequence joins TRBV7-9 and TRBJ2-2; D is undetermined. CDR3 length: 13 residues. The V end was cut by 5 bases, the J end by 5 bases, with 9 bases between. The germline gives CDR1 SEHNR, CDR2 FQNEAQ (reference sequence). CDR3 amino acids: CASSPERTGELFF. Here the CDR3 DNA reads TGTGCCAGCAGCCCGGAAAGGACCGGGGAGCTGTTTTTT.

This clonotype was found a few times. The chain combines TRBV11-3 with TRBJ2-1, with a possible D match to TRBD2 (5 bases). V gave up 7 bases and J gave up 0 bases, with 10 bases separating them. The CDR3 contains 14 residues. Germline V CDR1 and CDR2: SGHNT, YENEEA. For the CDR3, the DNA is TGTGCCAGCACCCTCGGAGGCTCCTACAATGAGCAGTTCTTC. Translation gives CASTLGGSYNEQFF. The whole variable domain, filled in from reference TRBV11-3 and TRBJ2-1, reads EAGVVQSPRYKIIEKKQPVAFWCNPISGHNTLYWYLQNLGQGPELLIRYENEEAVDDSQLPKDRFSAERLKGVDSTLKIQPAELGDSAVYLCASTLGGSYNEQFFGPGTRLTVL.

This chain uses TRBV10-2 with TRBJ2-1; D is perhaps TRBD1 (6 bases). This CDR3 spans 15 amino acids. CDR1 and CDR2 from the germline V gene are WSHSY and SAAADI. V lost 8 bases, J lost 7 bases, and 21 bases lay in between. CDR3 region: CASRISGTYRNEQFF. CDR3 in DNA: TGCGCCAGCCGAATATCCGGGACATATCGGAATGAGCAGTTCTTC.

The chain is built from TRBV7-6 and TRBJ2-3, with D hard to call. The germline gives CDR1 SGHVS, CDR2 FNYEAQ. The CDR3 is 13 amino acids. V was pared by 5 bases and J by 4 bases, with 10 bases between. CDR3 nucleotides: TGTGCCAGCAGCCGGATGGTCGCAGATACGCAGTATTTT. It encodes CASSRMVADTQYF.

The chain couples TRBV6-5 to TRBJ1-1; D remains unclear. Trimming took 0 bases from V and 0 from J, leaving 5 bases between them. The CDR3 length is 14 residues. Germline values: CDR1 MNHEY, CDR2 SVGAGI. The chain's CDR3 is CASSYSRLNTEAFF. The CDR3 bases are TGTGCCAGCAGTTACTCGAGGCTGAACACTGAAGCTTTCTTT.

This clonotype was counted between two and nine times. The rearrangement joins TRBV7-6 to TRBJ2-1; TRBD2 matches at 11 bases. The CDR3 loop spans 18 amino acids. V shed 4 bases, J shed 8 bases, and the junction held 16 bases outside the gene matches. Germline V gene sequence: CDR1 SGHVS, CDR2 FNYEAQ. The CDR3 is CASSSKASGLADPDEQFF. The DNA for the CDR3 is TGTGCCAGCAGCTCGAAGGCCTCGGGACTAGCGGACCCGGATGAGCAGTTCTTC. Looking up the rest from reference TRBV7-6 and TRBJ2-1 gives the full variable domain: GAGVSQSPRYKVTKRGQDVALRCDPISGHVSLYWYRQALGQGPEFLTYFNYEAQQDKSGLPNDRFSAERPEGSISTLTIQRTEQRDSAMYRCASSSKASGLADPDEQFFGPGTRLTVL.

The rearrangement links TRBV7-9 to TRBJ1-2; D ambiguous. Germline loops: CDR1 SEHNR, CDR2 FQNEAQ (reference sequence). This CDR3 is built from 13 residues. V lost 5 bases and J lost 4, with 11 bases in between. The DNA for the CDR3 is TGTGCCAGCAGCCCCTTGCAGTTCTATGGCTACACCTTC. Amino acid sequence: CASSPLQFYGYTF.

This clonotype has just a few counts. DNA for the CDR3: TGTGCCAGCAGTTCGGTCAGGGGGCCTGGAAACACCATATATTTT. This sequence encodes CASSSVRGPGNTIYF. The chain employs TRBV27 and TRBJ1-3, with 8 bases lining up with TRBD1. Germline loops: CDR1 MNHEY, CDR2 SMNVEV (reference sequence). This CDR3 has 15 amino acids. The trim removed 4 bases at V and 2 bases at J, leaving 4 bases unmatched.

J is TRBJ1-5 and V is TRBV27, with D tentatively TRBD1 (6 bases). The CDR3 has 18 residues. Germline V CDR1 and CDR2: MNHEY, SMNVEV (reference sequence). Trimming cost V 6 bases and J 1 base, with 22 bases left between them. The CDR3 DNA reads as TGTGCCAGCAGCCGAACCTTCCACGGGGGCATGAGCAATCAGCCCCAGCATTTT. Translation: CASSRTFHGGMSNQPQHF.

This clonotype was found many times. The V gene is TRBV5-6, the J gene TRBJ1-2; D is undetermined. There are 12 residues in the CDR3. Germline-derived CDR1 and CDR2 are SGHDT and YYEEEE. Trimming left V 4 bases short and J 7 bases short, with 11 bases between. CDR3 amino acids: CASSRQVGGYTF. Here the CDR3 DNA reads TGTGCCAGCAGCCGTCAGGTTGGTGGCTACACCTTC.

This chain links TRBV5-4 with TRBJ2-1; D tentatively reads TRBD1 or TRBD2 (5 bases each). V lost 5 bases and J lost 6, with 24 bases in between. The CDR3 is 17 amino acids. CDR1 and CDR2 from the germline V gene are SGHNT and YYREEE (reference sequence). CDR3 sequence reads: CASSSRAWTSQRNEQFF. The CDR3 DNA reads TGTGCCAGCAGTTCGCGGGCCTGGACATCCCAACGCAATGAGCAGTTCTTC.

This clonotype was observed a handful of times. The chain joins TRBV27 to TRBJ2-7; the match to TRBD1 covers 7 bases. V shed 4 bases, J shed 1 base, and the junction held 16 bases outside the gene matches. From germline, CDR1 is MNHEY and CDR2 SMNVEV (reference sequence). The CDR3 loop spans 18 amino acids. CDR3 region: CASSSWYPGLTGSYEQYF. In nucleotides, the CDR3 is TGTGCCAGCAGTTCGTGGTACCCGGGCCTGACAGGGTCCTACGAGCAGTACTTC.

The V and J genes are TRBV7-9 and TRBJ1-1, with 7 bases fitting TRBD1. The CDR3 has 13 residues. Germline lookup yields CDR1 SEHNR and CDR2 FQNEAQ (reference sequence). V was clipped by 5 bases and J by 8 bases; unmatched bases: 8. In DNA form, the CDR3 reads TGTGCCAGCAGCCCCCCCCGGGACAGCGAAGCTTTCTTT. It yields the protein CASSPPRDSEAFF.

The chain is built from TRBV6-1 and TRBJ2-7, with D perhaps TRBD1 or TRBD2 (5 bases each). CDR1 and CDR2 (germline): MNHNS, SASEGT. This CDR3 spans 15 amino acids. Trimming stripped 4 bases from V and 2 bases from J, with 15 bases between. CDR3 sequence (DNA): TGTGCCAGCAGTGTGCCGGGACGGATGACCTACGAGCAGTACTTC. Its translation is CASSVPGRMTYEQYF.

This clonotype has a single count. The chain uses TRBV5-4 and TRBJ2-5, with TRBD1 matching over 11 bases. The CDR3 has 16 residues. The V segment lost 2 bases and the J segment 5 bases; nucleotides outside the gene matches: 8. The germline V gene has CDR1 SGHNT and CDR2 YYREEE (reference sequence). CDR3 in DNA: TGTGCCAGCAGCTTTAGGGACAGGGGGGAGGGTGAGACCCAGTACTTC. Protein product: CASSFRDRGEGETQYF.

Only a few counts were recorded for this clonotype. V and J are TRBV6-5 and TRBJ2-3; no reliable D call. CDR3 length equals 16 residues. Per the germline V gene, CDR1 is MNHEY and CDR2 is SVGAGI. Trimming removed 2 bases at V and 2 bases at J, with 14 bases between. The CDR3 spells CASSYRATLTTDTQYF. The CDR3 DNA reads as TGTGCCAGCAGTTACAGGGCCACCCTTACCACAGATACGCAGTATTTT.

The sample holds a few counts of this clonotype. The chain carries TRBV7-6 and TRBJ1-1; D not certain. V was trimmed by 1 base and J by 0 bases, leaving 9 bases between them. The germline V gene encodes CDR1 SGHVS and CDR2 FNYEAQ. This CDR3 spans 15 amino acids. The CDR3, as DNA: TGTGCCAGCAGCTTAGTTCCGGACCTGAACACTGAAGCTTTCTTT. As protein: CASSLVPDLNTEAFF.

This rearrangement joins TRBV6-6 to TRBJ2-3; TRBD2 matches at 10 bases. V trimming: 2 bases; J trimming: 0 bases; junction bases outside the gene matches: 11. This CDR3 contains 19 residues. Germline CDR1 MNHNY, CDR2 SVGAGI (reference sequence). CDR3 residues: CASSYGSSGGPFSTDTQYF. For the CDR3, the DNA is TGTGCCAGCAGTTACGGATCTAGCGGGGGCCCTTTTAGCACAGATACGCAGTATTTT.

The rearrangement joins TRBV6-5 to TRBJ1-1; 7 bases are a match to TRBD1. CDR3 size: 15 residues. Germline CDR1 is MNHEY and CDR2 is SVGAGI. J was trimmed by 0 bases and V by 7 bases; bases with no gene match: 8. In nucleotides, the CDR3 is TGTGCCAGCAACCAGAACAGGGGATTGAACACTGAAGCTTTCTTT. It translates to CASNQNRGLNTEAFF.

This clonotype was counted only a few times. The rearrangement uses TRBV5-8 and TRBJ2-1; D unresolved. CDR1 is SGHTS, CDR2 YDEGEE, per germline. V was clipped by 5 bases and J by 6 bases, with 18 bases between them. CDR3 size: 15 residues. The CDR3 coding sequence is TGTGCCAGCAGGGAGACCAGCCCTGGGTTCAATGAGCAGTTCTTC. The encoded protein is CASRETSPGFNEQFF. Looking up the rest from reference TRBV5-8 and TRBJ2-1 gives the full variable domain: EAGVTQSPTHLIKTRGQQATLRCSPISGHTSVYWYQQALGLGLQFLLWYDEGEERNRGNFPPRFSGRQFPNYSSELNVNALELEDSALYLCASRETSPGFNEQFFGPGTRLTVL.

CDR3 in DNA: TGTGCCAGTAGCACCACAGATACGCAGTATTTT. Translated: CASSTTDTQYF. The J gene is TRBJ2-3, the V gene TRBV19; no firm D call. Deletions cut 6 bases from V and 2 bases from J, with 3 bases between. Germline values: CDR1 LNHDA, CDR2 SQIVND (reference sequence). The CDR3 loop spans 11 amino acids.

This clonotype was observed many times. V is TRBV7-6 and J is TRBJ1-5; 9 nucleotides agree with TRBD1. With V trimmed by 5 bases and J by 1 base, 3 bases remained unmatched. CDR1 is SGHVS, CDR2 FNYEAQ, per germline. The CDR3 is made up of 15 amino acids. CDR3 loop: CASSPGQGSNQPQHF. CDR3 DNA sequence: TGTGCCAGCAGCCCGGGACAGGGAAGCAATCAGCCCCAGCATTTT.